The 32 T cell receptor beta chains given below trace back to one sample, sequenced in a study of identical twins. TCRdb reanalysed the 5' RACE reads using MiXCR and keeps one entry per CDR3 protein. The sample lists 400,000 to 650,000 distinct CDR3 sequences; less than 25% were seen once. These data were also reused for a study on T cells expressing NK-cell markers.

Sample: CD4+ T cells sorted from blood. The receptors here all came from a woman under 30 in good health.

This clonotype appeared a few times. The chain carries TRBV11-2 and TRBJ2-1; D is possibly TRBD2 (6 bases). V lost 6 bases and J lost 4, with 16 bases in between. The V gene's germline CDR1 is SGHAT and CDR2 FQNNGV. The CDR3 runs to 15 residues. CDR3 nucleotides: TGTGCCAGCAGACTTCGGGAGAACTTTTACAATGAGCAGTTCTTC. Its protein product is CASRLRENFYNEQFF.

Only a few counts were recorded for this clonotype. This rearrangement joins TRBV10-3 to TRBJ1-2; D possibly corresponds to TRBD1 (6 bases). Trimming cost V 4 bases and J 7 bases, with 10 bases left between them. The CDR3 extends over 12 amino acids. CDR1 ENHRY and CDR2 SYGVKD come from the germline V gene. The CDR3 sequence is CAISGTASGYTF. Here the CDR3 DNA reads TGTGCCATCAGTGGGACAGCGTCTGGCTACACCTTC.

This chain links TRBV12-3 or TRBV12-4 with TRBJ1-4; 7 bases are shared with TRBD1. CDR3 length: 14 residues. V trimming: 3 bases; J trimming: 4 bases; junction bases outside the gene matches: 2. CDR3 sequence (DNA): TGTGCCAGCAGTTTGGGACAGCTTAATGAAAAACTGTTTTTT. Protein sequence: CASSLGQLNEKLFF.

This clonotype came up a few times. This chain connects TRBV29-1 to TRBJ2-7; 8 bases map to TRBD1. This CDR3 has 12 residues. J lost 5 bases, V lost 3 bases, and 3 bases had no gene match. CDR1 and CDR2 from the germline V gene are SQVTM and ANQGSEA. CDR3 protein: CSVEGQVDEQYF. The CDR3 DNA reads TGCAGCGTTGAGGGACAGGTTGACGAGCAGTACTTC.

This clonotype turned up a few times. V usage is TRBV24-1 and J usage is TRBJ2-1, with a possible D match to TRBD1 (5 bases). The ends were cut back, 5 bases at V and 8 bases at J, with 24 bases in the middle. In germline, CDR1 is KGHDR, CDR2 SFDVKD. This CDR3 is built from 17 residues. CDR3 coding DNA: TGTGCCACCAGTGCCGACAGAGTAGACACAATGAGCGATGAGCAGTTCTTC. Its translation is CATSADRVDTMSDEQFF.

The genes are TRBV24-1 and TRBJ2-3; D gene unclear. Germline V CDR1 and CDR2: KGHDR, SFDVKD. This CDR3 has 15 amino acids. Trimming left V 4 bases short and J 1 base short, with 11 bases between. CDR3 in amino acids: CATSDTSTRTDTQYF. In DNA form, the CDR3 reads TGTGCCACCAGTGACACGTCGACCCGCACAGATACGCAGTATTTT.

The J gene is TRBJ1-1, the V gene TRBV10-3; maybe TRBD1 (5 bases). The germline V and J ends were trimmed by 10 bases and 0 bases, with 6 bases remaining between them. The CDR3 has 11 residues. Germline CDR1 reads ENHRY; CDR2 reads SYGVKD. The DNA of the CDR3 is TGTGCCACACAGGTGAACACTGAAGCTTTCTTT. It is translated as CATQVNTEAFF.

This clonotype was counted between two and nine times. The J gene is TRBJ1-1, the V gene TRBV12-3 or TRBV12-4; 7 bases match TRBD1. The CDR3 spans 14 residues. V trimming: 2 bases; J trimming: 7 bases; junction bases outside the gene matches: 7. DNA of the CDR3: TGTGCCAGCAGTTTAAGCCCGACAGGGATTGAAGCTTTCTTT. Protein product: CASSLSPTGIEAFF.

This clonotype was seen at least ten times. This chain links TRBV20-1 with TRBJ2-2, with D tentatively TRBD2 (6 bases). Germline CDR1 DFQATT, CDR2 SNEGSKA (reference sequence). The CDR3 is 14 amino acids. Trimming took 1 base from V and 4 from J, leaving 10 bases between them. As DNA, the CDR3 is TGCAGTGCTAGAGCAGCGCGGGGCACCGGGGAGCTGTTTTTT. Translating gives CSARAARGTGELFF.

J is TRBJ1-5 and V is TRBV20-1; maybe TRBD1 (6 bases). The CDR3 runs to 13 residues. With 3 bases removed from V and 4 bases from J, the gap between germline ends came to 10 bases. Germline V gives CDR1 DFQATT, CDR2 SNEGSKA (reference sequence). The CDR3 spells CSASFRGNQPQHF. The CDR3, as DNA: TGCAGTGCTAGTTTCAGGGGAAATCAGCCCCAGCATTTT.

The CDR3 nucleotides are TGCAGTGCTAGTGGGGGGAGGACCCAGTACTTC. Translating it yields CSASGGRTQYF. The chain couples TRBV20-1 to TRBJ2-5, with D perhaps TRBD2 (6 bases). Germline CDR1 and CDR2: DFQATT and SNEGSKA (reference sequence). The CDR3 spans 11 residues. The V end lost 3 bases, the J end lost 7 bases, and 9 bases lay between the germline ends.

This clonotype was seen more than once but under ten times. The rearrangement uses TRBV20-1 and TRBJ2-7; 8 positions match TRBD2. Germline CDR1 reads DFQATT; CDR2 reads SNEGSKA (reference sequence). There are 12 residues in the CDR3. With 6 bases clipped from V and 5 bases from J, the junction kept 6 bases outside the gene matches. The CDR3 reads CSAPTSANEQYF. CDR3 nucleotides: TGCAGTGCGCCGACTAGCGCAAACGAGCAGTACTTC.

J is TRBJ1-2 and V is TRBV7-6; 7 nucleotides match TRBD1. After removal of 5 bases from V and 4 bases from J, the junction contained 7 bases not matched to a gene. Germline loops: CDR1 SGHVS, CDR2 FNYEAQ. The CDR3 loop spans 14 amino acids. The CDR3 loop reads CASSPRQGPYGYTF. CDR3 coding DNA: TGTGCCAGCAGCCCGCGACAGGGACCCTATGGCTACACCTTC.

This clonotype has only a few counts. The V call is TRBV5-1, the J call TRBJ2-5, with 7 bases lining up with TRBD2. J gave up 4 bases and V 2 bases, and 11 bases lay outside the gene matches. The CDR3 length is 16 residues. From germline, CDR1 is SGHRS and CDR2 YFSETQ. CDR3: CASSLTGGTNRETQYF. Written as DNA, the CDR3 is TGCGCCAGCAGCTTAACGGGGGGTACAAATCGAGAGACCCAGTACTTC.

The rearrangement joins TRBV12-3 or TRBV12-4 to TRBJ1-6, with D possibly matching TRBD1 (5 bases). V was clipped by 6 bases and J by 9 bases, with 15 bases between them. The CDR3 is 14 residues long. CDR3 DNA sequence: TGTGCCAGCAGAATAGGAGGGACGACTTCACCCCTCCACTTT. This gives the protein CASRIGGTTSPLHF.

This chain connects TRBV4-3 to TRBJ1-5; D possibly corresponds to TRBD1 (6 bases). V lost 3 bases and J lost 3, with 12 bases in between. Per germline, CDR1 LGHNA and CDR2 YSLEER. The CDR3 has 15 amino acids. CDR3 coding DNA: TGCGCCAGCAGCCACTCAGGACAGCCCAATCAGCCCCAGCATTTT. Translating gives CASSHSGQPNQPQHF.

This clonotype was seen a single time. V usage is TRBV20-1 and J usage is TRBJ2-3; a weak D match, TRBD2 (5 bases). V lost 0 bases to trimming and J lost 8 bases, with 15 bases between them. Germline V gives CDR1 DFQATT, CDR2 SNEGSKA (reference sequence). The CDR3 length is 14 residues. The CDR3 nucleotides read TGCAGTGCTAGAGACCCGAGGGTGGCGGGTACGCAGTATTTT. It specifies CSARDPRVAGTQYF.

Ten or more counts support this clonotype. This rearrangement joins TRBV5-1 to TRBJ1-6; D unresolved. CDR1 and CDR2 (germline): SGHRS, YFSETQ. The CDR3 consists of 13 residues. With 5 bases removed from V and 4 bases from J, the gap between germline ends came to 7 bases. CDR3: CASRTEYNSPLHF. Written as DNA, the CDR3 is TGCGCCAGCAGGACGGAGTATAATTCACCCCTCCACTTT. Combining the CDR3 with reference TRBV5-1 and TRBJ1-6 gives the whole variable domain KAGVTQTPRYLIKTRGQQVTLSCSPISGHRSVSWYQQTPGQGLQFLFEYFSETQRNKGNFPGRFSGRQFSNSRSEMNVSTLELGDSALYLCASRTEYNSPLHFGNGTRLTVT.

This clonotype was seen more than once but under ten times. The chain joins TRBV7-8 to TRBJ2-7, with D perhaps matching TRBD2 (5 bases). The CDR3 sequence is 16 residues long. Deletions cut 2 bases from V and 5 bases from J, with 19 bases between. Germline-derived CDR1 and CDR2 are SGHVS and FQNEAQ. The CDR3 spells CASSLWRPGDHDEQYF. CDR3 bases: TGTGCCAGCAGCTTATGGAGGCCAGGCGATCACGACGAGCAGTACTTC.

This clonotype appeared a few times. The chain employs TRBV12-5 and TRBJ1-6; D remains unclear. The V gene lost 0 bases and the J gene lost 7 bases, with 7 bases spanning the gap. The germline gives CDR1 LGHNT, CDR2 FRNRAP. The length of the CDR3 is 14 residues. CDR3 residues: CASGLVSRNSPLHF. CDR3 DNA sequence: TGTGCTAGTGGTTTGGTGAGCCGGAATTCACCCCTCCACTTT.

This clonotype has more than one count but fewer than ten. This sequence joins TRBV12-3 or TRBV12-4 and TRBJ2-5, with TRBD1 identical over 11 bases. The J segment lost 6 bases and the V segment lost 5 bases, leaving 5 bases of the junction unmatched. This CDR3 has 14 amino acids. For the CDR3, the DNA is TGTGCCAGCAGTATGGGACAGGGGGTAAAGACCCAGTACTTC. It yields the protein CASSMGQGVKTQYF.

There are a few counts of this clonotype. The rearrangement joins TRBV5-1 to TRBJ2-2; 9 bases line up with TRBD2. CDR3 length equals 21 residues. CDR1 and CDR2 (germline): SGHRS, YFSETQ. V lost 4 bases and J lost 1; bases outside the gene matches: 20. This chain's CDR3 is CASSPRSGSLGLTQNTGELFF. For the CDR3, the DNA is TGCGCCAGCAGCCCTCGTAGCGGGAGTTTGGGATTGACGCAGAACACCGGGGAGCTGTTTTTT.

The chain couples TRBV6-1 to TRBJ1-2; D call uncertain. Germline V gene data show CDR1 as MNHNS and CDR2 as SASEGT. With 6 bases removed from V and 0 bases from J, the gap between germline ends came to 8 bases. The CDR3 has 13 residues. In DNA, the CDR3 is TGTGCCAGCAGAGAAACACCTAACTATGGCTACACCTTC. Translating it yields CASRETPNYGYTF.

This clonotype showed up just a few times. The rearrangement uses TRBV29-1 and TRBJ2-3; 13 bases fit TRBD2. The trim removed 2 bases at V and 5 bases at J, leaving 4 bases unmatched. Germline lookup yields CDR1 SQVTM and CDR2 ANQGSEA. This CDR3 is 15 amino acids long. The CDR3 loop is CSVETSGRAQDTQYF. The CDR3 DNA reads as TGCAGCGTTGAAACTAGCGGGAGGGCCCAAGATACGCAGTATTTT.

The V call is TRBV5-1, the J call TRBJ2-1, with 7 bases identical to TRBD1. CDR3 length equals 15 residues. Losses at the gene ends were 0 bases for V and 5 bases for J; bases not matched to a gene: 5. The germline gives CDR1 SGHRS, CDR2 YFSETQ. For the CDR3, the DNA is TGCGCCAGCAGCTTGGAGGGGGCGTCCCACAATGAGCAGTTCTTC. It translates to CASSLEGASHNEQFF.

This clonotype occurred many times. This chain joins TRBV20-1 and TRBJ2-5, with D perhaps TRBD1 or TRBD2 (5 bases each). Germline loops: CDR1 DFQATT, CDR2 SNEGSKA (reference sequence). CDR3 length: 12 amino acids. Trimming stripped 6 bases from V and 6 bases from J, with 14 bases between. The CDR3 spells CSARPTGQTQYF. The CDR3 nucleotides are TGCAGTGCAAGACCAACGGGACAGACCCAGTACTTC.

This clonotype was seen only once. The rearrangement joins TRBV29-1 to TRBJ1-2; D is undetermined. Germline V gene sequence: CDR1 SQVTM, CDR2 ANQGSEA. The germline V and J ends were trimmed by 4 bases and 8 bases, with 11 bases remaining between them. The CDR3 loop spans 11 amino acids. The CDR3 bases are TGCAGCGTTGGGTATGGGATCGGCTACACCTTC. Protein product: CSVGYGIGYTF.

CDR3 DNA sequence: TGTGCCAGCAAGTTCCAGGGACAGAGCTCCTACGAGCAGTACTTC. Translated: CASKFQGQSSYEQYF. The chain carries TRBV6-5 and TRBJ2-7; TRBD1 aligns across 7 bases. Trimming at V came to 7 bases and at J to 0 bases, leaving 9 bases not matched to a gene. The V gene's germline CDR1 is MNHEY and CDR2 SVGAGI. This CDR3 comprises 15 residues.

This chain's CDR3 is CASARGIYELYEQYF. CDR3 nucleotides: TGTGCCAGCGCCCGGGGGATCTATGAACTCTACGAGCAGTACTTC. The chain is built from TRBV6-1 and TRBJ2-7; a possible D gene is TRBD2 (6 bases). Germline-derived CDR1 and CDR2 are MNHNS and SASEGT. V lost 8 bases, J lost 3 bases, and 20 bases lay in between. The CDR3 spans 15 residues.

This clonotype was observed a few times. V gene TRBV20-1 combines with J gene TRBJ1-2, with 7 bases aligning to TRBD1. CDR1 is DFQATT and CDR2 is SNEGSKA in the germline V gene (reference sequence). The junction had 3 bases not matched to a gene; V was cut back by 4 bases and J by 4 bases. This CDR3 contains 12 residues. The CDR3 loop reads CSAKAGGYGYTF. The CDR3 nucleotides are TGCAGTGCTAAGGCAGGGGGCTATGGCTACACCTTC.

In this sample, this clonotype turned up a few times. V usage is TRBV7-9 and J usage is TRBJ2-7; 8 bases map to TRBD2. V dropped 3 bases and J dropped 5; count of bases not matched to a gene: 6. This CDR3 has 14 residues. Germline-derived CDR1 and CDR2 are SEHNR and FQNEAQ (reference sequence). In DNA form, the CDR3 reads TGTGCCAGCAGCTTGGGACTAGGGGGTAACGAGCAGTACTTC. Protein product: CASSLGLGGNEQYF.

The chain joins TRBV12-3 or TRBV12-4 to TRBJ2-2; D unclear. Trimming took off 5 bases at V and 2 bases at J, with 12 bases between the two ends. This CDR3 is built from 15 residues. CDR3 nucleotides: TGTGCCAGCAGTACTCTCCTAAGAAACACCGGGGAGCTGTTTTTT. Amino acid sequence: CASSTLLRNTGELFF.